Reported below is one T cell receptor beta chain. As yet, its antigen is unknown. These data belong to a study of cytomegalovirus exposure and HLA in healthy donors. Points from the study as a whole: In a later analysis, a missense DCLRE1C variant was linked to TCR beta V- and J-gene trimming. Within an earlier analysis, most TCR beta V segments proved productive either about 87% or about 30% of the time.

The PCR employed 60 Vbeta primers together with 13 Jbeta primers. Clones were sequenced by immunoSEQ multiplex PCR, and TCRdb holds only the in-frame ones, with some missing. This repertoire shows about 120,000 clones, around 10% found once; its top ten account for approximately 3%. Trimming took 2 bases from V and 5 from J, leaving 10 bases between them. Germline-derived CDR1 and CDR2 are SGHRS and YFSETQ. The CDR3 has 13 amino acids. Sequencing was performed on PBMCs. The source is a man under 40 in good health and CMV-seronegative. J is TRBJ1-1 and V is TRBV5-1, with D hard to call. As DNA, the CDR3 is TGCGCCAGCAGCTTTAGCGGGAATACTGAAGCTTTCTTT. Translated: CASSFSGNTEAFF.